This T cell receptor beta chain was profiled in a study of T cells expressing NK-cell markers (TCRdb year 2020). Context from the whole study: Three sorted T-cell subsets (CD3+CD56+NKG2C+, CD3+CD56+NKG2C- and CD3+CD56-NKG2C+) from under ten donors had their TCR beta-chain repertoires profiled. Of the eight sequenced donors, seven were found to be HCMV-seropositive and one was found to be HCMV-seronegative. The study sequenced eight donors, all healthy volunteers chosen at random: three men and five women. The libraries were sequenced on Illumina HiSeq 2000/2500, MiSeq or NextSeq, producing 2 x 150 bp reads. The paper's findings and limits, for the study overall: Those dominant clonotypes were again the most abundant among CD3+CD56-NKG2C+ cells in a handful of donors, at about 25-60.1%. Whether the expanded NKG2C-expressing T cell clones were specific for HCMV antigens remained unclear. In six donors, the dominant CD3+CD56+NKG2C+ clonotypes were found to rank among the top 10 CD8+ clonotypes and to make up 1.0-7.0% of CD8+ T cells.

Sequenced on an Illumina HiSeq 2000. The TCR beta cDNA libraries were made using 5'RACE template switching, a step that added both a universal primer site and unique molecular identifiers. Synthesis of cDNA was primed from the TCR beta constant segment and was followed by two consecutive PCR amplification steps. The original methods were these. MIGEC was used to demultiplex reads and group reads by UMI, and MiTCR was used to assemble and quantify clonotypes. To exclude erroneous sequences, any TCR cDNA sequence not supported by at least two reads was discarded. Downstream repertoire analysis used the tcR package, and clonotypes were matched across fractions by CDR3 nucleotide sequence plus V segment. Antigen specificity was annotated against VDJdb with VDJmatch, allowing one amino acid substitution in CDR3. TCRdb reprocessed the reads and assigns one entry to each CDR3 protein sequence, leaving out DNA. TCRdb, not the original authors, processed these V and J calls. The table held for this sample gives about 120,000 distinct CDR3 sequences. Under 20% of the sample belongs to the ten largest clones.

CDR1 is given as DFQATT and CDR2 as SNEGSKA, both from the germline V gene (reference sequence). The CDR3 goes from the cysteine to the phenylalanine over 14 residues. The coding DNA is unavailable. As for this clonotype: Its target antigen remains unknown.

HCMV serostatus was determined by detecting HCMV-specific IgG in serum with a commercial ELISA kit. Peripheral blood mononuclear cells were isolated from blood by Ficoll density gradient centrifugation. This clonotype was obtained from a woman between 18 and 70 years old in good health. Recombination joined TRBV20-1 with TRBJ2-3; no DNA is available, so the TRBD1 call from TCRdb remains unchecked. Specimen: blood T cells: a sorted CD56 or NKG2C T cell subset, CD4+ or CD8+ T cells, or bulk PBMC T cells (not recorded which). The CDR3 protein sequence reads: CSAGIQEVTDTQYF.